This T cell receptor (beta chain) comes out of a study of shared clonotypes between healthy human individuals (dated by TCRdb to about 2020). Turning to the overall study: A few men and two women, aged 18 to 49 years, made up the cohort. Per donor, three plates each were used for CD4 naive and CD4 memory, two for CD8 naive, and one for CD8 memory. Blood TCR repertoires of five healthy adults were deeply sequenced to estimate repertoire size and the extent of clonotype sharing between individuals. Different laboratories and diverse techniques were used to prepare libraries and sequence TCR repertoires, to increase sequencing depth and limit assay-specific biases. Between about 0.94 and 8.9 billion PBMCs per donor were obtained by leukapheresis.

Using the deep immunoSEQ assay, TCR CDR3 regions were amplified from genomic DNA by multiplex PCR. For each cell subset, the extracted genomic DNA was distributed evenly across all wells of several immunoSEQ 96-well plates, and each plate served as one replicate. For sorted subsets, roughly 200 ng genomic DNA, equal to tens of thousands of T cell genomes, was loaded into each replicate PCR. Purified libraries were quantified with a Qubit 3.0 fluorometer, sized on a Bioanalyzer 2100, and re-quantified with the KAPA Library Quantification kit. A separate single-read 150-cycle Illumina NextSeq 550 flow cell was used to sequence each immunoSEQ 96-well plate. The authors processed their data as follows. Because the immunoSEQ output held only junctional sequences and lacked quality scores, the filtering could not match the filtering applied to full-length reads. To assign V/J genes and CDR3, sequences were annotated using PyIR, a Python wrapper for IgBLAST v1.9, with IMGT germline references. Reads were removed for weak V/J assignments (E-value above 1e-6), missing CDR3, stop codons, out-of-frame junctions, or ambiguous translated residues. V3J clonotypes were defined as sequences sharing an identical inferred V gene, J gene, and CDR3 amino acid sequence. To compute the percentage overlap between repertoires, the number of shared unique clonotypes was divided by the size of the smaller repertoire. Repertoire richness was assessed with RTK rarefaction, the Chao1 estimator, and Recon v2.1 estimates of unobserved clonotypes. Generation probabilities were computed with OLGA for all TCRbeta clonotypes obtained by the gDNA method from a few donors. Here the immuneACCESS table is served through TCRdb, limited to in-frame sequences with V and J called. Missing clones are a known gap in these copies; in checked studies unresolved V genes cover under half, and the rest lacks a known reason. The D gene and trimming were derived from the DNA, and the V and J assignments and clone size from that table. Across this sample there are about 770,000 clones, with roughly two thirds seen only once. The top ten clonotypes cover about 1.7% of the sample.

On this clone: Its specific antigen is unknown. Per-base quality was not reported, and no clone a single base away is much larger than it.

General conclusions and limits of the study: Naive subsets generally had larger estimated clonotype richness than memory subsets did. Sharing across a few donors was observed for approximately 5% of naive CD4, around 3.5% of naive CD8, over 2% of memory CD4, and about 0.39% of memory CD8 clonotypes. Compared with non-shared clonotypes, the clonotypes found in all four sorted-subset donors had higher generation probabilities. Because the study included a small number of donors, the genetic and exposure-history diversity represented was limited. Sampling was restricted to blood, and TCR repertoires in tissues likely differ from the TCR repertoires found in blood. Rarefaction of sorted-subset datasets indicated incomplete sequencing despite the large sequencing depth. Pairwise subsampling indicated that sequencing depth was expected to affect the degree of clonotype sharing among donors.

The donors were healthy, HIV-negative adults who had no recently reported acute infections or vaccinations. All donors were Caucasian adults living in Nashville, Tennessee, USA. Magnetic negative selection was used to enrich CD4+ T cells, after which naive cells were positively selected on CD45RA and the negative fraction became the memory subset. Blood was collected by leukapheresis, and PBMCs were isolated by Ficoll-Histopaque density gradient centrifugation and then cryopreserved in liquid nitrogen vapor phase. Purity and quantity of every magnetically sorted T cell population were checked by analytical flow cytometry. From each sorted fraction, genomic DNA was isolated and quantified by UV absorbance on a Nanodrop 2000c. V is trimmed back by 0 bases and J by 5 bases, and the junction contains 3 bases that no gene match accounts for. CDR1 LNHNV and CDR2 YYDKDF were looked up in the germline V gene (reference sequence). The CDR3 goes from the cysteine to the phenylalanine over 15 residues. Only the CDR3 portion is preserved as DNA: 45 bases, with reading frame beginning at the first base.

Specimen: memory CD4+ T cells sorted from blood. This specimen's cell subset or site label, interpreted: CD45RA-negative fraction. This sequence originates from a woman younger than 45 in good health. The V and J genes are TRBV15 and TRBJ2-2, and TRBD2 matches 7 of the central bases. The CDR3 is CATSRDLRETGELFF. The DNA reads TGTGCCACCAGCAGAGATCTGCGGGAGACCGGGGAGCTGTTTTTT.